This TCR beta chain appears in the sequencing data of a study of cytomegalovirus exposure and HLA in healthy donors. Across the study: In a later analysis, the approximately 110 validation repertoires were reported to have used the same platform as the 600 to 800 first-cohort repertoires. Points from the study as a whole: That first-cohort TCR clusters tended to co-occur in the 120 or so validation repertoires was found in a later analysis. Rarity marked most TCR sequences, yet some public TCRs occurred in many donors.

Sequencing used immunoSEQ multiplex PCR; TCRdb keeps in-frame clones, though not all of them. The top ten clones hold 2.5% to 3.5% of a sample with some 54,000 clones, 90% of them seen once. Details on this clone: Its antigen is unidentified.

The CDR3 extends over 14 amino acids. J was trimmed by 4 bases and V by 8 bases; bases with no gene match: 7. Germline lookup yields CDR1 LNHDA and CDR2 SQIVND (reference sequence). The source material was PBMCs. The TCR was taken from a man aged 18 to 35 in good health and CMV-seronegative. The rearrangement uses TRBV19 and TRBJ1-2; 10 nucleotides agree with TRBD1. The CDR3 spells CASRTDRGGYGYTF. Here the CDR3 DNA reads TGTGCCAGTCGGACGGACAGGGGGGGCTATGGCTACACCTTC.